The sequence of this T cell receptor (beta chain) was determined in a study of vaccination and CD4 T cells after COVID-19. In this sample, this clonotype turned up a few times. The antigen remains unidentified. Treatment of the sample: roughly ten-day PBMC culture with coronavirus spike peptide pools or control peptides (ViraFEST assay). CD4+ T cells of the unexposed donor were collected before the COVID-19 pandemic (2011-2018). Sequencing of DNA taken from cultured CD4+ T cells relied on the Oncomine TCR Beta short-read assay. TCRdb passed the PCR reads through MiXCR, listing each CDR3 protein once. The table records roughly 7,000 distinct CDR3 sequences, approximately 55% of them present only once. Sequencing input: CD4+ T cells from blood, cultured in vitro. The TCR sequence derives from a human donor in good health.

DNA for the CDR3: TGTGCCAGCAGTGTGATAGTTTCCTATGGCTACACCTTC. Translating gives CASSVIVSYGYTF. The chain carries TRBV2 and TRBJ1-2; D gene unclear. The CDR3 runs to 13 residues. Trimming removed 4 bases at V and 4 bases at J, with 10 bases between. Germline values: CDR1 SNHLY, CDR2 FYNNEI.